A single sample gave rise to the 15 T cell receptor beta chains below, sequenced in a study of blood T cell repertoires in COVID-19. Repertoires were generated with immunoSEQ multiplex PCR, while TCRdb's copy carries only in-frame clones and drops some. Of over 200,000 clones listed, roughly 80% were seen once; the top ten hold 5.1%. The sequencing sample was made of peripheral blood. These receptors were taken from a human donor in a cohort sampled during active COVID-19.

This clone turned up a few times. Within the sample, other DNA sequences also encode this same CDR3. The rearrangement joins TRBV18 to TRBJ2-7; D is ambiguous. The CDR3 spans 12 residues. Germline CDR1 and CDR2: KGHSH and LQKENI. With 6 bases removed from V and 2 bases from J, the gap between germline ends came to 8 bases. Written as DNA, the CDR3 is TGTGCCAGCTCGCCCGGTACCTACGAGCAGTACTTC. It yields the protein CASSPGTYEQYF. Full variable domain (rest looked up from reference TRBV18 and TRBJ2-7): NAGVMQNPRHLVRRRGQEARLRCSPMKGHSHVYWYRQLPEEGLKFMVYLQKENIIDESGMPKERFSAEFPKEGPSILRIQQVVRGDSAAYFCASSPGTYEQYFGPGTRLTVT.

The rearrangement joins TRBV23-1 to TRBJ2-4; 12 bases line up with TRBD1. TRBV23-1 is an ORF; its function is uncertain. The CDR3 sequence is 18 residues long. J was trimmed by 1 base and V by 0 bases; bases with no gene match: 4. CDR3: CASSQSGQGALAKNIQYF. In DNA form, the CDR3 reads TGCGCCAGCAGTCAATCGGGACAGGGGGCCCTGGCCAAAAACATTCAGTACTTC.

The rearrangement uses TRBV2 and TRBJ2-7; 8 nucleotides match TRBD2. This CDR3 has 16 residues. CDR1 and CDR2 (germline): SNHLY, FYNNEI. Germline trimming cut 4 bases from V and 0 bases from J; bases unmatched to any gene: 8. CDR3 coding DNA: TGTGCCAGCAGTGTCGGGGGGGGAGTGATCTCCTACGAGCAGTACTTC. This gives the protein CASSVGGGVISYEQYF.

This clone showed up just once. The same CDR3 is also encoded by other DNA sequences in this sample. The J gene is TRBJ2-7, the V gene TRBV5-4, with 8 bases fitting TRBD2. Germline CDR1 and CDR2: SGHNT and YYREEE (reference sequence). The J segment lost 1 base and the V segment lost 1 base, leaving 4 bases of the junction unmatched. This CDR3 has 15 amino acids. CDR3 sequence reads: CASSLRLAGSYEQYF. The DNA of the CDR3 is TGTGCCAGCAGCTTGCGGCTAGCGGGTTCCTACGAGCAGTACTTC.

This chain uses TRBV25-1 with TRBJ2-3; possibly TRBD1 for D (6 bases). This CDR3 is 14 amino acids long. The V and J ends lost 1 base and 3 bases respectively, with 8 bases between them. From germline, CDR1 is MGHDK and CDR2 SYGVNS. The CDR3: CASSEFGQTDTQYF. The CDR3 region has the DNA TGTGCCAGCAGTGAATTCGGACAGACAGATACGCAGTATTTT.

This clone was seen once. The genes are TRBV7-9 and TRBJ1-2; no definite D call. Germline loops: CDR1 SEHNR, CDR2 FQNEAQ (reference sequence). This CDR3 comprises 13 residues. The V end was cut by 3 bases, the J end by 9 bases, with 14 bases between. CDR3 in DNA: TGTGCCAGCAGCTTCGAGGGAAAAGGGAGCTACACCTTC. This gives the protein CASSFEGKGSYTF.

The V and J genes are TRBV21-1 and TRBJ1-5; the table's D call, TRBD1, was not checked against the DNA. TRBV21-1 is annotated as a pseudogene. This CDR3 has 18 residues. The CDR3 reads CASSKRLARQVVNQPQHF. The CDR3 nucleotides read TGTGCCAGCAGCAAAAGGCTGGCTCGACAGGTGGTCAATCAGCCCCAGCATTTT.

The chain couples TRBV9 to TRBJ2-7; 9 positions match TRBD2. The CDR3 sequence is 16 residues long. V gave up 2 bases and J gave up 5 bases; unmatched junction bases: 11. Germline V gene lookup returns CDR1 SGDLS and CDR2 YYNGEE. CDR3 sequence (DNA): TGTGCCAGCAGCGTTTGGGGCCTAGCGGGAAGCGACGAGCAGTACTTC. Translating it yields CASSVWGLAGSDEQYF.

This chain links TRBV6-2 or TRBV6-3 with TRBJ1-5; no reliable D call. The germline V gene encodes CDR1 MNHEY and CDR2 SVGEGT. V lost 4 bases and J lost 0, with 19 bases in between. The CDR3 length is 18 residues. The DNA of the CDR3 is TGTGCCAGCAGTTCTGTCTGGGGAGGCCTCCTTAGCAATCAGCCCCAGCATTTT. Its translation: CASSSVWGGLLSNQPQHF.

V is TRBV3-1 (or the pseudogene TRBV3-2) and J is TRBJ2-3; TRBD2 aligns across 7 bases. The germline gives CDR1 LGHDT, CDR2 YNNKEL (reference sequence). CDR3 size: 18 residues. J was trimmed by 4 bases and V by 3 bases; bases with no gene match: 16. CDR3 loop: CASSHKYSVRLASDTQYF. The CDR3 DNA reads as TGTGCCAGCAGCCACAAGTACTCAGTGAGACTAGCTTCAGATACGCAGTATTTT.

CDR3 sequence reads: CASSLRTGLSYEQYF. CDR3 sequence (DNA): TGTGCCAGTAGTCTCCGGACAGGGCTATCCTACGAGCAGTACTTC. J is TRBJ2-7 and V is TRBV19; 8 positions agree with TRBD1. The CDR3 has 15 amino acids. The germline CDR1 and CDR2 sequences are LNHDA and SQIVND (reference sequence). V was pared by 5 bases and J by 1 base, with 7 bases of the junction left unmatched.

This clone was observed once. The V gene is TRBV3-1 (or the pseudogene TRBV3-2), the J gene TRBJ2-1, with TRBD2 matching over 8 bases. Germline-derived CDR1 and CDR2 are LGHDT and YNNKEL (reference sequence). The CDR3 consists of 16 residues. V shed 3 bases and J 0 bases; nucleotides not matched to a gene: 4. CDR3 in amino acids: CASSHLAGFSYNEQFF. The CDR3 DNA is TGTGCCAGCAGCCATTTAGCGGGGTTCTCCTACAATGAGCAGTTCTTC.

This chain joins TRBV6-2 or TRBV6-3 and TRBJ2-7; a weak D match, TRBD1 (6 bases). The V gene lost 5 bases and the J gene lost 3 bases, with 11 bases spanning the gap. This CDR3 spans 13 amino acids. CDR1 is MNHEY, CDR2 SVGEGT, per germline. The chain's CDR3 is CASSDRDNYEQYF. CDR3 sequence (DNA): TGTGCCAGCAGTGACCGGGACAACTACGAGCAGTACTTC.

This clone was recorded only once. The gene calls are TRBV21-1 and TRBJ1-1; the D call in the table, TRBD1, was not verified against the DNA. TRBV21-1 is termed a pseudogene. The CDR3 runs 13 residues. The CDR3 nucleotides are TGTGCCAGCAGCAAAGTTAAAAGGGGGCTAACTTTCTTT. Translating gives CASSKVKRGLTFF.

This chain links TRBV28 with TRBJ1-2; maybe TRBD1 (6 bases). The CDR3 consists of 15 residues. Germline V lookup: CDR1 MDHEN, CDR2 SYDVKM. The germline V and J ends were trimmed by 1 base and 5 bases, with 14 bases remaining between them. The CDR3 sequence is CASSLSQGLDYGYTF. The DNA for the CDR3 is TGTGCCAGCAGTTTATCGCAGGGGCTGGATTATGGCTACACCTTC.